The rows below give T cell receptor beta chains drawn from one sample of a study of T cells in Graves' hyperthyroidism and ophthalmopathy. MiXCR, run by TCRdb on the multiplex PCR reads, gives a single entry per CDR3 protein. The repertoire holds some 600,000 distinct CDR3 sequences, with approximately 15% as singletons. Sequencing was carried out using blood. Receptors were obtained from a woman aged 30 to 39 with Graves' hyperthyroidism that later progressed to Graves' ophthalmopathy. Both conserved end residues are part of each CDR3. Fields, in order: V gene, clone size, D gene, J gene, CDR3 protein, CDR3 DNA. The D gene is left open where the match is weak. Some rows have no size entry. The others give once, few or many, or a class for an expanded clone.

>TRBV4-1|NA|NA|TRBJ1-4
CASSLGRMEKLFF
TGCGCCAGCAGCCTCGGACGGATGGAAAAACTGTTTTTT
>TRBV20-1|many|TRBD2|TRBJ2-7
CSARGTSGGSSYEQYF
TGCAGTGCTAGGGGGACTAGCGGGGGGAGCTCCTACGAGCAGTACTTC
>TRBV5-1|NA|NA|TRBJ1-5
CASSWGTGHNQPQHF
TGCGCCAGCAGCTGGGGGACGGGGCACAATCAGCCCCAGCATTTT
>TRBV6-1|many|TRBD1|TRBJ2-1
CASRLGTGKNEQFF
TGTGCCAGCAGGCTGGGGACAGGGAAGAATGAGCAGTTCTTC
>TRBV5-1|NA|NA|TRBJ1-1
CASSLWGARNTEAFF
TGCGCCAGCAGCTTGTGGGGGGCGAGGAACACTGAAGCTTTCTTT
>TRBV11-2|NA|NA|TRBJ2-7
CASSLGLEHEQYF
TGTGCCAGCAGCTTAGGTCTGGAGCACGAGCAGTACTTC
>TRBV20-1|many|NA|TRBJ2-3
CSAEQGSTPADTQYF
TGCAGTGCAGAACAAGGCTCCACGCCGGCAGATACGCAGTATTTT
>TRBV25-1|NA|NA|TRBJ2-7
CASSDLVPNEQYF
TGTGCCAGCAGTGACCTTGTCCCCAATGAGCAGTACTTC
>TRBV6-2/TRBV6-3|many|NA|TRBJ1-1
CASSYSSSSEAFF
TGTGCCAGCAGTTACTCGAGCTCCTCCGAAGCTTTCTTT
>TRBV6-1|many|NA|TRBJ1-2
CASSALLLDRNYGYTF
TGTGCCAGCAGTGCGCTCCTCTTGGACAGAAACTATGGCTACACCTTC
>TRBV7-9|many|NA|TRBJ2-2
CASSLVRGNTGELFF
TGTGCCAGCAGCTTAGTAAGGGGAAACACCGGGGAGCTGTTTTTT
>TRBV2|many|TRBD1|TRBJ2-1
CASRSGTGGNEQFF
TGTGCCAGCAGGAGCGGGACAGGGGGCAATGAGCAGTTCTTC
>TRBV6-1|many|NA|TRBJ1-2
CASNSIALNIGYTF
TGTGCCAGCAATTCAATCGCCCTAAATATCGGCTACACCTTC
>TRBV18|once|TRBD2|TRBJ2-7
CASSDSSGPTSRSSYEQYF
TGTGCCAGCTCAGACAGTAGCGGGCCGACCTCAAGGAGCTCCTACGAGCAGTACTTC
>TRBV4-2|many|NA|TRBJ2-5
CASSQDVTDSFAETQYF
TGTGCCAGCAGCCAAGATGTTACGGACAGCTTCGCAGAGACCCAGTACTTC
>TRBV7-2|NA|NA|TRBJ2-3
CASRRGLGAQYF
TGTGCCAGCAGGAGGGGCCTCGGGGCGCAGTATTTT
>TRBV11-2|many|NA|TRBJ2-1
CASSPLGLSGPSYNEQFF
TGTGCCAGCAGCCCGCTCGGGCTAAGCGGGCCCTCCTACAATGAGCAGTTCTTC
>TRBV13|many|NA|TRBJ2-5
CASSLGPSNYQYF
TGTGCCAGCAGCTTAGGCCCTTCAAATTATCAGTACTTC
>TRBV11-3|many|NA|TRBJ2-5
CASSPGRIQETQYF
TGTGCCAGCAGCCCGGGAAGGATCCAAGAGACCCAGTACTTC
>TRBV7-2|many|NA|TRBJ1-2
CASSFDRSYPNYGYTF
TGTGCCAGCAGCTTCGACAGGTCCTATCCTAACTATGGCTACACCTTC
>TRBV7-7|many|TRBD2|TRBJ2-1
CASSSAGTSGAYNEQFF
TGTGCTAGCAGCTCCGCCGGGACTAGCGGGGCCTACAATGAGCAGTTCTTC
>TRBV9|few|NA|TRBJ2-2
CASSVAGLLNTGELFF
TGTGCCAGCAGCGTAGCTGGGCTACTGAACACCGGGGAGCTGTTTTTT
>TRBV7-9|once|NA|TRBJ1-1
CASSLIQLNTEAFF
TGCGCCAGCAGCTTGATTCAGCTGAACACTGAAGCTTTCTTT
>TRBV12-3/TRBV12-4|many|TRBD1|TRBJ1-4
CASRKQGTNEKLFF
TGTGCCAGCAGGAAACAGGGGACTAATGAAAAACTGTTTTTT
>TRBV5-1|many|TRBD2|TRBJ2-3
CASSLDERPGGTDTQYF
TGCGCCAGCAGCTTGGATGAGCGACCCGGGGGGACAGATACGCAGTATTTT
>TRBV10-3|many|NA|TRBJ1-1
CAISESSRNTEAFF
TGTGCCATCAGTGAGTCGTCGAGGAACACTGAAGCTTTCTTT
>TRBV12-3/TRBV12-4|many|NA|TRBJ2-5
CASSLLAVQETQYF
TGTGCCAGCAGTTTACTGGCGGTTCAAGAGACCCAGTACTTC
>TRBV6-2/TRBV6-3|many|TRBD2|TRBJ2-1
CASSYSRRFDWREGLPYNEQFF
TGTGCCAGCAGTTACTCGCGACGGTTCGACTGGCGGGAGGGACTACCTTACAATGAGCAGTTCTTC
>TRBV27|few|NA|TRBJ1-4
CASSWDMESATNEKLLF
TGTGCCAGCAGTTGGGACATGGAAAGTGCAACTAATGAAAAACTGCTTTTT
>TRBV10-3|few|NA|TRBJ2-2
CAITIRPNTGELFF
TGTGCCATCACCATTAGACCGAACACCGGGGAGCTGTTTTTT
>TRBV20-1|many|TRBD2|TRBJ2-1
CSAYASGRARQDEQFF
TGCAGTGCTTATGCTAGCGGGAGGGCCCGGCAGGATGAGCAGTTCTTC
>TRBV27|NA|TRBD2|TRBJ2-7
CASSRGREVSYEQYF
TGTGCCAGCAGCCGAGGACGGGAGGTTTCCTACGAGCAGTACTTC